The clone carrying this TCR beta chain was seen only once. The antigen remains undetermined. The data belong to a study of cytomegalovirus exposure and HLA in healthy donors. Study overall: There were about 85 million unique TCRs (from HLA-typed donors) in an early data release. Across 350 to 500 genotyped donors, approximately 81% landed in the Caucasian-associated ancestry cluster.

The study's findings and limits: Compared with the roughly 670-donor mean, an Asian-associated ancestry cluster reportedly had fewer N-insertions, according to a later analysis. Beyond CMV serostatus, there was no information to go on about immune exposure.

The V gene lost 4 bases and the J gene lost 4 bases, with 26 bases spanning the gap. The CDR3 spans 18 residues. CDR1 is SGHNT, CDR2 YYREEE, per germline (reference sequence). The PCR had 60 Vbeta and 13 Jbeta primers. The assay was immunoSEQ multiplex PCR, and TCRdb's table has in-frame clones only and misses some. In the table there are approximately 210,000 clones, around 79% of which are singletons. This clonotype was sampled from a male donor in good health and CMV-seropositive. Material: PBMCs. The chain has TRBV5-4 and TRBJ1-2; maybe TRBD1 (6 bases). DNA for the CDR3: TGTGCCAGCAGCCCATTTCCTGGACAGCTCACTTTAAGCTATGGCTACACCTTC. Amino acid sequence: CASSPFPGQLTLSYGYTF.